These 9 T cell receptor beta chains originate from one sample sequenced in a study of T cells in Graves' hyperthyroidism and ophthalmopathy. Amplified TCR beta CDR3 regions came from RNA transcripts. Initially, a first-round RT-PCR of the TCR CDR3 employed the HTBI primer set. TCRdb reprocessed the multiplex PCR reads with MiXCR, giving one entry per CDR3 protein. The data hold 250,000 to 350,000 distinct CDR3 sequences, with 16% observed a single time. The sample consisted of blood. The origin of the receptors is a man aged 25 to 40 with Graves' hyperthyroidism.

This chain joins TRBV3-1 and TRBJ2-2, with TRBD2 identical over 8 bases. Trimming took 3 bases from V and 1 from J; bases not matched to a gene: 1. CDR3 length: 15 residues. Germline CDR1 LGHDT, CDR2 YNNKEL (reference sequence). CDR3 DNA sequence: TGTGCCAGCAGCCACCTAGCGGGGAACACCGGGGAGCTGTTTTTT. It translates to CASSHLAGNTGELFF.

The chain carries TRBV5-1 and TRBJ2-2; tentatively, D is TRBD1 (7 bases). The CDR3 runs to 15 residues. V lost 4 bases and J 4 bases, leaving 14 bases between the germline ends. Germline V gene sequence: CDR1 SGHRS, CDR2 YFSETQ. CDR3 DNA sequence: TGCGCCAGCAGCCGGTCAGGGGGGTTCACCGGGGAGCTGTTTTTT. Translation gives CASSRSGGFTGELFF.

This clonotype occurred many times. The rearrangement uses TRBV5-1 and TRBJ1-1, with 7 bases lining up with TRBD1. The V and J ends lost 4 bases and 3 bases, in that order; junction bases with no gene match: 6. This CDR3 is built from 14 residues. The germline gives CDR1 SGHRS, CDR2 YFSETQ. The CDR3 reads CASSTPDRYTEAFF. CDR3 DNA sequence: TGCGCCAGCAGCACACCGGACAGGTACACTGAAGCTTTCTTT.

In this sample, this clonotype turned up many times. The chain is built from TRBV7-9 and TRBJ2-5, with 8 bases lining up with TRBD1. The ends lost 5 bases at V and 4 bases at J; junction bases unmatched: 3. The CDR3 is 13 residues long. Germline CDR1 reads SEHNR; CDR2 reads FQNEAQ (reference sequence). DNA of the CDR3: TGTGCCAGCAGCACCAGGGGGCCAGAGACCCAGTACTTC. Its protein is CASSTRGPETQYF.

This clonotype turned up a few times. The CDR3 loop reads CSVEVSMGADTQYF. CDR3 nucleotides: TGCAGCGTTGAAGTATCCATGGGGGCAGATACGCAGTATTTT. This chain uses TRBV29-1 with TRBJ2-3; D may match TRBD1 or TRBD2 (5 bases each). The CDR3 length is 14 residues. Trimming removed 1 base at V and 4 bases at J, with 12 bases between. The germline gives CDR1 SQVTM, CDR2 ANQGSEA.

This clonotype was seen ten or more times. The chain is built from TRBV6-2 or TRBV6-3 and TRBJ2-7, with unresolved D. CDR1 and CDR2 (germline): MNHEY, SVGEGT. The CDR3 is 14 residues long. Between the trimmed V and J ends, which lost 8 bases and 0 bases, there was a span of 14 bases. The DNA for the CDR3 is TGTGCCAGCCTAATGAGGACCTCCTCCTACGAGCAGTACTTC. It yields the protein CASLMRTSSYEQYF.

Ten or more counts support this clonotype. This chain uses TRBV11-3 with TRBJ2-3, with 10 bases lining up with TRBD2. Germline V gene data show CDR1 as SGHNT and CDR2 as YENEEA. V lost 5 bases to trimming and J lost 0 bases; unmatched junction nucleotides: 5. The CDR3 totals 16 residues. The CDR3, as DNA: TGTGCCAGCAGCCTGGGACTAGCGACTAGCACAGATACGCAGTATTTT. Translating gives CASSLGLATSTDTQYF.

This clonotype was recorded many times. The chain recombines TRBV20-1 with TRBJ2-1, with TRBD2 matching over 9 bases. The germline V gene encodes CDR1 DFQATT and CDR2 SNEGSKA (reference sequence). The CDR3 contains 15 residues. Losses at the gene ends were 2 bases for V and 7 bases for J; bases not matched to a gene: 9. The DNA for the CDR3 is TGCAGTGCTAGACATAGCGGGAGTCTGTTGAATGAGCAGTTCTTC. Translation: CSARHSGSLLNEQFF.

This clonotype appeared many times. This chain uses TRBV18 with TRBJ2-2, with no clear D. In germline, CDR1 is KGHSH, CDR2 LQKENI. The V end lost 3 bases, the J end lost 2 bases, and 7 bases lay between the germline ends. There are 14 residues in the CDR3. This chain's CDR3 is CASSPDRNTGELFF. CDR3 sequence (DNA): TGTGCCAGCTCACCGGACCGTAACACCGGGGAGCTGTTTTTT.